This is a list of T cell receptor beta chains from one sample in a study of T cell changes during pregnancy in multiple sclerosis. Libraries were prepared by immunoSEQ multiplex PCR; TCRdb keeps only in-frame clonotypes and omits some of them. The sample holds more than 80,000 clones, nearly 95% seen once. The material was peripheral blood, obtained in the second trimester of pregnancy. The origin of the receptors is a female donor with multiple sclerosis, enrolled in a pregnancy study. Both conserved end residues are part of each CDR3. Fields, in order: J gene, D gene, V gene, CDR3 DNA, CDR3 protein. D genes are given only for firm matches.

j_call: TRBJ1-2; d_call: TRBD1; v_call: TRBV9; cdr3_nt: TGTGCCAGCAGCACGACAGGGAGAGACTATGGCTACACCTTC; cdr3_aa: CASSTTGRDYGYTF
j_call: TRBJ2-3; d_call: .; v_call: TRBV7-3; cdr3_nt: TGTGCCAGCAGCCTAAGCGGACTTTACACAGATACGCAGTATTTT; cdr3_aa: CASSLSGLYTDTQYF
j_call: TRBJ2-3; d_call: TRBD1; v_call: TRBV11-2; cdr3_nt: TGTGCCAGCAGCTTAGCGGAAGAGGGGGCTAGTGGTACGCAGTATTTT; cdr3_aa: CASSLAEEGASGTQYF
j_call: TRBJ2-3; d_call: .; v_call: TRBV2; cdr3_nt: TGTGCCAGCCTCTACCAGACTCTTAGCACAGATACGCAGTATTTT; cdr3_aa: CASLYQTLSTDTQYF
j_call: TRBJ2-3; d_call: TRBD2; v_call: TRBV6-6; cdr3_nt: TGTGCCAGCAAAACGGGCGGGAGGGATACGCAGTATTTT; cdr3_aa: CASKTGGRDTQYF
j_call: TRBJ1-2; d_call: TRBD1; v_call: TRBV15; cdr3_nt: TGTGCCACCAAACGGGGACAGGGGGCATATGGCTACACCTTC; cdr3_aa: CATKRGQGAYGYTF
j_call: TRBJ2-7; d_call: TRBD2; v_call: TRBV7-2; cdr3_nt: TGTGCCAGCAGCTCCCCGACTAGCGGGAGACGCGAGCAGTACTTC; cdr3_aa: CASSSPTSGRREQYF
j_call: TRBJ2-7; d_call: TRBD1; v_call: TRBV27; cdr3_nt: TGTGCCAGCAGACTGGACAGGGCACGGGTCTACGAGCAGTACTTC; cdr3_aa: CASRLDRARVYEQYF
j_call: TRBJ2-7; d_call: .; v_call: TRBV28; cdr3_nt: TGTGCCAGCAGTTTGACCGGGTCCTACGAGCAGTACTTC; cdr3_aa: CASSLTGSYEQYF
j_call: TRBJ2-7; d_call: TRBD1; v_call: TRBV7-9; cdr3_nt: TGTGCCAGCAGCCCCCCCGGGACAGGGCGCCCTGGGGAGCAGTACTTC; cdr3_aa: CASSPPGTGRPGEQYF
j_call: TRBJ1-5; d_call: TRBD1; v_call: TRBV28; cdr3_nt: TGTGCCAGCAGTTTATTAGGGACAGGGGATCAGCCCCAGCATTTT; cdr3_aa: CASSLLGTGDQPQHF
j_call: TRBJ2-1; d_call: .; v_call: TRBV5-4; cdr3_nt: TGTGCCAGCAGCTTGCTGCGGGATTTCAATGAGCAGTTCTTC; cdr3_aa: CASSLLRDFNEQFF
j_call: TRBJ1-2; d_call: TRBD1; v_call: TRBV10-1; cdr3_nt: TGCGCCGGGGGGAGGAGCGACAGGGTGAATTCAGATGGCTACACCTTC; cdr3_aa: CAGGRSDRVNSDGYTF
j_call: TRBJ1-4; d_call: .; v_call: TRBV5-1; cdr3_nt: TGCGCCAGCAGCCCCGGGGTAACACGTGAAAAACTGTTTTTT; cdr3_aa: CASSPGVTREKLFF
j_call: TRBJ2-5; d_call: .; v_call: TRBV27; cdr3_nt: TGTGCCACCCCCCCGGGGCAAGAGACCCAGTACTTC; cdr3_aa: CATPPGQETQYF
j_call: TRBJ2-1; d_call: .; v_call: TRBV6-6; cdr3_nt: TGTGCCAGCAGTTACCCACTACCCCTTTACAATGAGCAGTTCTTC; cdr3_aa: CASSYPLPLYNEQFF